A selection of T cell receptor beta chains follows, all from one sample in a study of molecular identifiers for immune sequencing clone quantification. A single record per CDR3 protein comes from TCRdb applying MiXCR to the PCR reads. The profile shows nearly 55,000 distinct CDR3 sequences, roughly 36% of them singletons. Input material: naive CD8+ T cells from blood, with Jurkat cell RNA spiked in. These receptors were collected from a human donor in good health. Some libraries in this study had Jurkat cell RNA spiked in. Both conserved end residues are part of each CDR3. The D gene is left open where the match is weak. The size field is filled for only some rows; it gives once, few, many or a size class.

v_gene: TRBV6-5; j_gene: TRBJ2-1; abundance: .; d_gene: TRBD2; CDR3aa: CASSYVASGSDEQFF; CDR3nt: TGTGCCAGCAGTTACGTGGCTAGCGGGAGCGATGAGCAGTTCTTC
v_gene: TRBV7-6; j_gene: TRBJ2-7; abundance: .; d_gene: TRBD1; CDR3aa: CASSDPGTGGYEQYF; CDR3nt: TGTGCCAGCAGCGACCCCGGGACAGGGGGCTACGAGCAGTACTTC
v_gene: TRBV9; j_gene: TRBJ1-2; abundance: few; d_gene: .; CDR3aa: CASSSTGGLGGYTF; CDR3nt: TGTGCCAGCAGCTCGACGGGAGGTCTTGGAGGCTACACCTTC
v_gene: TRBV7-8; j_gene: TRBJ2-3; abundance: many; d_gene: TRBD2; CDR3aa: CASSSPGLAGGVDTQYF; CDR3nt: TGTGCCAGCAGCTCACCGGGACTAGCGGGAGGGGTAGATACGCAGTATTTT
v_gene: TRBV28; j_gene: TRBJ2-7; abundance: .; d_gene: .; CDR3aa: CASSFFQETYEQYF; CDR3nt: TGTGCCAGCAGTTTTTTTCAGGAAACCTACGAGCAGTACTTC
v_gene: TRBV6-6; j_gene: TRBJ2-3; abundance: few; d_gene: .; CDR3aa: CASRGGDTQYF; CDR3nt: TGTGCCAGCAGAGGAGGAGATACGCAGTATTTT
v_gene: TRBV2; j_gene: TRBJ2-7; abundance: many; d_gene: .; CDR3aa: CASSNLYEQYF; CDR3nt: TGTGCCAGCAGCAATCTCTACGAGCAGTACTTC
v_gene: TRBV29-1; j_gene: TRBJ1-1; abundance: medium-sized; d_gene: .; CDR3aa: CSVEDGPEAFF; CDR3nt: TGCAGCGTTGAAGATGGTCCTGAAGCTTTCTTT
v_gene: TRBV28; j_gene: TRBJ2-1; abundance: .; d_gene: .; CDR3aa: CASSFLPGQSYNEQIF; CDR3nt: TGTGCCAGCAGTTTTCTCCCGGGGCAATCCTACAATGAGCAGATCTTC
v_gene: TRBV27; j_gene: TRBJ2-2; abundance: few; d_gene: .; CDR3aa: CASSFFGINTGELFF; CDR3nt: TGTGCCAGCAGTTTCTTCGGGATCAACACCGGGGAGCTGTTTTTT
v_gene: TRBV20-1; j_gene: TRBJ2-7; abundance: .; d_gene: .; CDR3aa: CSARTRDFKSTYEQYF; CDR3nt: TGCAGTGCGCGAACCCGGGACTTCAAAAGCACCTACGAGCAGTACTTC
v_gene: TRBV20-1; j_gene: TRBJ2-3; abundance: .; d_gene: TRBD1; CDR3aa: CSARVSGSVATGPSDTQYF; CDR3nt: TGCAGTGCTAGAGTATCGGGATCAGTCGCGACAGGGCCGAGCGATACGCAGTATTTT
v_gene: TRBV6-5; j_gene: TRBJ2-3; abundance: .; d_gene: TRBD1; CDR3aa: CASSYGADRGFWGLQYF; CDR3nt: TGTGCCAGCAGTTACGGCGCCGACAGGGGCTTCTGGGGCCTGCAGTATTTT
v_gene: TRBV27; j_gene: TRBJ1-3; abundance: .; d_gene: .; CDR3aa: CASSTRGSGNTIYF; CDR3nt: TGTGCCAGCAGTACTCGGGGGTCTGGAAACACCATATATTTT
v_gene: TRBV10-3; j_gene: TRBJ2-3; abundance: .; d_gene: TRBD2; CDR3aa: CATFLAETDTLYF; CDR3nt: TGTGCCACCTTTCTAGCGGAAACAGATACGCTGTATTTT
v_gene: TRBV13; j_gene: TRBJ2-7; abundance: .; d_gene: TRBD2; CDR3aa: CASSRSGLSSYEQYF; CDR3nt: TGTGCCAGCAGCCGTAGCGGGTTAAGCTCCTACGAGCAGTACTTC
v_gene: TRBV4-1; j_gene: TRBJ1-5; abundance: many; d_gene: TRBD1; CDR3aa: CASSQLTGGGNQPQHF; CDR3nt: TGCGCCAGCAGCCAACTGACAGGGGGTGGCAATCAGCCCCAGCATTTT
v_gene: TRBV7-6; j_gene: TRBJ2-5; abundance: few; d_gene: .; CDR3aa: CASRKDSQLKTQYF; CDR3nt: TGTGCCAGCAGGAAGGACAGCCAGTTGAAGACCCAGTACTTC
v_gene: TRBV11-1; j_gene: TRBJ2-1; abundance: .; d_gene: TRBD2; CDR3aa: CASSTGTSQFF; CDR3nt: TGTGCCAGCAGCACCGGGACTAGTCAATTCTTC
v_gene: TRBV14; j_gene: TRBJ1-6; abundance: many; d_gene: .; CDR3aa: CASSQHLNSPLHF; CDR3nt: TGTGCCAGCAGCCAACACCTAAATTCACCCCTCCACTTT
v_gene: TRBV14; j_gene: TRBJ2-1; abundance: .; d_gene: .; CDR3aa: CASSQETRTPANNEQFF; CDR3nt: TGTGCCAGCAGCCAAGAAACACGAACCCCCGCCAACAATGAGCAGTTCTTC
v_gene: TRBV7-8; j_gene: TRBJ2-2; abundance: .; d_gene: .; CDR3aa: CASSSPRGLNTGELFF; CDR3nt: TGTGCCAGCAGCTCCCCCCGGGGTCTCAACACCGGGGAGCTGTTTTTT
v_gene: TRBV20-1; j_gene: TRBJ1-1; abundance: many; d_gene: .; CDR3aa: CSATTPSMMNTEAFF; CDR3nt: TGCAGTGCCACCACTCCCTCCATGATGAACACTGAAGCTTTCTTT
v_gene: TRBV11-2; j_gene: TRBJ2-7; abundance: .; d_gene: .; CDR3aa: CASSPLGRTVPSSYEQYF; CDR3nt: TGTGCCAGCAGCCCATTGGGACGGACAGTTCCGAGCTCCTACGAGCAGTACTTC
v_gene: TRBV7-9; j_gene: TRBJ2-3; abundance: many; d_gene: TRBD2; CDR3aa: CASSLGGLAGVPDTQYF; CDR3nt: TGTGCCAGCAGCTTAGGGGGACTAGCGGGAGTCCCAGATACGCAGTATTTT
v_gene: TRBV7-9; j_gene: TRBJ2-7; abundance: .; d_gene: TRBD1; CDR3aa: CASSSPGTGPYEQYF; CDR3nt: TGTGCCAGCAGCTCTCCTGGGACAGGTCCCTACGAGCAGTACTTC
v_gene: TRBV6-2/TRBV6-3; j_gene: TRBJ2-3; abundance: .; d_gene: .; CDR3aa: CASSYSPEEIRDTQYF; CDR3nt: TGTGCCAGCAGTTACTCCCCAGAGGAGATCAGAGATACGCAGTATTTT
v_gene: TRBV7-9; j_gene: TRBJ2-6; abundance: many; d_gene: .; CDR3aa: CASSRRIGPGDSGANVLTF; CDR3nt: TGTGCCAGCAGCCGTCGGATAGGGCCCGGTGACTCTGGGGCCAACGTCCTGACTTTC
v_gene: TRBV19; j_gene: TRBJ2-3; abundance: many; d_gene: TRBD2; CDR3aa: CASSPTSGRGSDTQYF; CDR3nt: TGTGCCAGTAGTCCTACTAGCGGGAGGGGGTCAGATACGCAGTATTTT
v_gene: TRBV28; j_gene: TRBJ2-4; abundance: many; d_gene: .; CDR3aa: CASNNPGLAKNIQYF; CDR3nt: TGTGCCAGCAACAATCCGGGCCTAGCCAAAAACATTCAGTACTTC
v_gene: TRBV5-3; j_gene: TRBJ2-1; abundance: few; d_gene: .; CDR3aa: CASSLDGRSYNEQFF; CDR3nt: TGTGCCAGCAGCTTGGACGGGCGCTCCTACAATGAGCAGTTCTTC